This T cell receptor beta chain was recorded in a study of T-cell reconstitution after alpha-beta-depleted transplantation in children. The study, taken as a whole, reports: T-cell counts and diversity were attributed mostly to newly produced T cells one year after transplant. Several hundred expanded graft clones reportedly supplied alpha-beta T cells about two months after transplant. Surviving thymic progenitors and recipient T cells were the source of high TCRbeta diversity at day 60 in some patients.

A note on this clonotype: Its antigen is not identified.

Germline V gene sequence: CDR1 SGHRS, CDR2 YFSETQ. V was cut by 7 bases and J by 3 bases, with 14 bases left in between. CDR3 length: 14 residues. Unique molecular identifiers tagged the TCRbeta library. MiXCR was run by TCRdb on the PCR reads, yielding one entry per CDR3 protein. The sample includes fewer than 150,000 distinct CDR3 sequences, about 9.5% of them seen just once. The chain uses TRBV5-1 and TRBJ1-5; D not certain. This TCR was sampled from a girl less than two years old who had a stem cell transplant for combined immunodeficiency, so the T cells may come from the graft donor. The material was PBMCs, mostly from graft donor cells, obtained 180 days after TCRalphabeta/CD19-depleted stem cell transplant. CDR3 nucleotides: TGCGCCAGCTGCTGGGCCCCAAACAATCAGCCCCAGCATTTT. Amino acid sequence: CASCWAPNNQPQHF.